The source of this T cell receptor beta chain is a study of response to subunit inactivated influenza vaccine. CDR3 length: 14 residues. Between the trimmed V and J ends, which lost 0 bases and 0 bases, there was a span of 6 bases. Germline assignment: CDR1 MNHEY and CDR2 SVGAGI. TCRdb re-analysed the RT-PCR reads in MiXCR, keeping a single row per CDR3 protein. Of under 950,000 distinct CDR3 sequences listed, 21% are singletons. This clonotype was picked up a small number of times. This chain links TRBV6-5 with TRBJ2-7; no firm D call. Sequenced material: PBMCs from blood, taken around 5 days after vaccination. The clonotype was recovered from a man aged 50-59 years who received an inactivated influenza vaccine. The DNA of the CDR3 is TGTGCCAGCAGTTACTCACCGATCTCCTACGAGCAGTACTTC. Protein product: CASSYSPISYEQYF.